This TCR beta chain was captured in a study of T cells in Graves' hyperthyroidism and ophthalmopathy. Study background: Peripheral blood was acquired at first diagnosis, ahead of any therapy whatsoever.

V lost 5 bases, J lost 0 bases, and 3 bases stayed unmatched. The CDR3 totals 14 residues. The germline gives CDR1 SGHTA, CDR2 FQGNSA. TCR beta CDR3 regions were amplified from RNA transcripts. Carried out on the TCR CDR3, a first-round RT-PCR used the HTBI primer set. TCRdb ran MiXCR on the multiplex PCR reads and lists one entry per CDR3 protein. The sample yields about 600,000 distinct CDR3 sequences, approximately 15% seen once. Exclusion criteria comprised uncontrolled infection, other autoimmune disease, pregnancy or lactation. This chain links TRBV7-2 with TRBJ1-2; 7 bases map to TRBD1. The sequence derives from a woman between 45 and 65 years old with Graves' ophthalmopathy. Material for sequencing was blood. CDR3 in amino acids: CASSHRGPNYGYTF. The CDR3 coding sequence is TGTGCCAGCAGCCACAGGGGCCCTAACTATGGCTACACCTTC.